The 20 T cell receptor beta chains reported below all come from one sample, sequenced in a study of shared clonotypes between healthy human individuals. This table comes from immunoSEQ multiplex PCR, and its TCRdb copy is limited to in-frame clones, with some not included. Seen here are millions of clones, about 92% observed once, and the top ten hold around 0.4%. Sequencing was carried out using naive CD4+ T cells from PBMCs. Stated subset: CD45RA+ positively selected. Every receptor here comes from a man between 18 and 29 years old in good health. Some clones in this sample may be carry-over from other donors' samples.

J is TRBJ1-3 and V is TRBV14, with D uncertain. This CDR3 comprises 11 residues. Germline V gives CDR1 SGHDN, CDR2 FVKESK. Between the trimmed V and J ends, which lost 1 base and 14 bases, there was a span of 9 bases. The CDR3 sequence: CASSQAFALYF. The CDR3 nucleotides are TGTGCCAGCAGCCAAGCTTTCGCCCTATATTTT.

The chain joins TRBV30 to TRBJ1-4, with 10 positions matching TRBD1. Germline V gives CDR1 GTSNPN, CDR2 SVGIG (reference sequence). There are 15 residues in the CDR3. V was pared by 6 bases and J by 3 bases, with 7 bases of the junction left unmatched. This CDR3 is CACKTGTGANEKLFF. The CDR3 DNA reads TGTGCCTGCAAAACCGGGACAGGGGCTAATGAAAAACTGTTTTTT. The entire variable domain, with the rest obtained from reference TRBV30 and TRBJ1-4, is as follows: SQTIHQWPATLVQPVGSPLSLECTVEGTSNPNLYWYRQAAGRGLQLLFYSVGIGQISSEVPQNLSASRPQDRQFILSSKKLLLSDSGFYLCACKTGTGANEKLFFGSGTQLSVL.

V and J are TRBV20-1 and TRBJ2-1; 7 positions match TRBD2. Germline CDR1 and CDR2: DFQATT and SNEGSKA (reference sequence). After removal of 4 bases from V and 9 bases from J, the junction contained 0 bases not matched to a gene. This CDR3 comprises 10 residues. CDR3 in DNA: TGCAGTGCTATAGCGGGTGAGCAGTTCTTC. Amino acids: CSAIAGEQFF.

The chain couples TRBV7-3 to TRBJ2-7; 8 bases map to TRBD1. This CDR3 contains 14 residues. Germline V lookup: CDR1 SGHTA, CDR2 FQGTGA. The junction had 8 bases not matched to a gene; V was cut back by 5 bases and J by 5 bases. The CDR3 nucleotides are TGTGCCAGCAGCGTTACAGGGGGACGGGACGAGCAGTACTTC. Translating it yields CASSVTGGRDEQYF.

The chain is built from TRBV5-4 and TRBJ2-2, with D perhaps TRBD1 (6 bases). This CDR3 spans 14 amino acids. V lost 1 base and J lost 6, with 10 bases in between. Germline V gives CDR1 SGHNT, CDR2 YYREEE (reference sequence). CDR3 region: CASSLLGAAGELFF. CDR3 nucleotide sequence: TGTGCCAGCAGCTTGTTGGGGGCGGCCGGGGAGCTGTTTTTT.

As regards this clone: Within the sample, other DNA sequences also encode this same CDR3. V is TRBV19 and J is TRBJ1-5; weak D call: TRBD1 (6 bases). Trimming removed 2 bases from V and 2 bases from J, with 7 bases in between. This CDR3 is built from 14 residues. Germline CDR1 LNHDA, CDR2 SQIVND (reference sequence). The CDR3 DNA reads as TGTGCCAGTAGTATATACAGGGGCAATCAGCCCCAGCATTTT. Translated, it gives CASSIYRGNQPQHF. The full variable domain, its missing parts supplied by reference TRBV19 and TRBJ1-5, is DGGITQSPKYLFRKEGQNVTLSCEQNLNHDAMYWYRQDPGQGLRLIYYSQIVNDFQKGDIAEGYSVSREKKESFPLTVTSAQKNPTAFYLCASSIYRGNQPQHFGDGTRLSIL.

The chain combines TRBV7-6 with TRBJ2-5, with 8 bases fitting TRBD2. V gave up 0 bases and J gave up 2 bases; unmatched junction bases: 8. CDR1 is SGHVS and CDR2 is FNYEAQ in the germline V gene. The CDR3 is 17 residues long. The CDR3 spells CASSLAGASGFQETQYF. In DNA form, the CDR3 reads TGTGCCAGCAGCTTAGCTGGGGCTAGCGGGTTTCAAGAGACCCAGTACTTC.

The V and J genes are TRBV9 and TRBJ2-2, with D possibly matching TRBD1 (5 bases). This CDR3 region has 15 residues. Between the trimmed V and J ends, which lost 1 base and 4 bases, there was a span of 11 bases. Germline CDR1 and CDR2: SGDLS and YYNGEE. The CDR3: CASSVQGSFTGELFF. CDR3 coding DNA: TGTGCCAGCAGCGTACAGGGAAGTTTCACCGGGGAGCTGTTTTTT.

V usage is TRBV19 and J usage is TRBJ1-1, with 9 bases matching TRBD1. Germline CDR1 reads LNHDA; CDR2 reads SQIVND (reference sequence). This CDR3 is built from 14 residues. J lost 4 bases, V lost 3 bases, and 3 bases had no gene match. The CDR3 bases are TGTGCCAGTAGTATGATACAGGGGGCCACTGAAGCTTTCTTT. Its protein is CASSMIQGATEAFF. The whole variable domain, remainder taken from reference TRBV19 and TRBJ1-1, is DGGITQSPKYLFRKEGQNVTLSCEQNLNHDAMYWYRQDPGQGLRLIYYSQIVNDFQKGDIAEGYSVSREKKESFPLTVTSAQKNPTAFYLCASSMIQGATEAFFGQGTRLTVV.

The CDR3 spells CASSEHSLDTQYF. The CDR3 DNA is TGTGCCAGCAGTGAACACAGCTTGGATACGCAGTATTTT. The chain is built from TRBV6-4 and TRBJ2-3, with D unclear. V shed 3 bases and J shed 6 bases, with 10 bases lying between them. The CDR3 length is 13 residues. Germline CDR1 MRHNA, CDR2 SNTAGT.

This chain connects TRBV4-2 to TRBJ2-5, with TRBD2 as a possible D gene (5 bases). This CDR3 region has 18 residues. Germline V gene data show CDR1 as LGHNA and CDR2 as YNFKEQ. V was pared by 1 base and J by 2 bases, with 20 bases between. As DNA, the CDR3 is TGTGCCAGCAGCCAAGGATTATTCGGGATAGCCGGGCAAGAGACCCAGTACTTC. It is translated as CASSQGLFGIAGQETQYF.

V is TRBV10-2 and J is TRBJ2-3; 10 bases align to TRBD2. Germline V gives CDR1 WSHSY, CDR2 SAAADI. The CDR3 spans 15 residues. V gave up 8 bases and J gave up 2 bases; unmatched junction bases: 7. In DNA form, the CDR3 reads TGCGCCAGCGGAGAAGCGGGAGGGACCACAGATACGCAGTATTTT. Translation: CASGEAGGTTDTQYF.

This clone has a single count. The chain links TRBV7-2 to TRBJ2-7; 10 bases are shared with TRBD2. V was clipped by 4 bases and J by 2 bases; unmatched bases: 8. Germline CDR1 SGHTA, CDR2 FQGNSA. The CDR3 is made up of 16 amino acids. The CDR3 spells CASSSQWLAGAYEQYF. The CDR3 DNA reads TGTGCCAGCAGCTCCCAATGGCTAGCGGGAGCCTACGAGCAGTACTTC.

This sequence joins TRBV5-1 and TRBJ2-3, with TRBD2 matching over 12 bases. After removal of 6 bases from V and 4 bases from J, the junction contained 9 bases not matched to a gene. The V gene's germline CDR1 is SGHRS and CDR2 YFSETQ. The CDR3 has 16 amino acids. The CDR3 DNA is TGCGCCAGCACCGCGACTAGCGGGAGTGGGGCAGATACGCAGTATTTT. It codes for CASTATSGSGADTQYF.

On this clone itself: Different DNA sequences within this sample yield the same CDR3. This chain links TRBV18 with TRBJ2-5, with D perhaps assigned TRBD1 or TRBD2 (5 bases each). The germline CDR1 and CDR2 sequences are KGHSH and LQKENI. Trimming cost V 3 bases and J 1 base, with 6 bases left between them. The CDR3 sequence is 13 residues long. CDR3 loop: CASSPGTQETQYF. Here the CDR3 DNA reads TGTGCCAGCTCACCCGGGACCCAAGAGACCCAGTACTTC.

V is TRBV5-6 and J is TRBJ1-2; unclear D gene. The V gene lost 1 base and the J gene lost 2 bases, with 9 bases spanning the gap. The CDR3 loop spans 14 amino acids. CDR1 and CDR2 from the germline V gene are SGHDT and YYEEEE. Written as DNA, the CDR3 is TGTGCCAGCAGCTTGAGATCCCGGAACTATGGCTACACCTTC. Its protein is CASSLRSRNYGYTF.

The chain uses TRBV9 and TRBJ1-5, with TRBD1 as a possible D gene (5 bases). Germline V gene sequence: CDR1 SGDLS, CDR2 YYNGEE. Trimming took off 0 bases at V and 0 bases at J, with 16 bases between the two ends. The CDR3 has 18 amino acids. CDR3: CASSVALGQKLSNQPQHF. The CDR3 DNA reads as TGTGCCAGCAGCGTAGCTTTGGGGCAGAAGCTTAGCAATCAGCCCCAGCATTTT.

The chain combines TRBV25-1 with TRBJ2-5; 9 nucleotides match TRBD1. V dropped 5 bases and J dropped 8; count of bases not matched to a gene: 12. CDR3 length equals 15 residues. CDR1 is MGHDK and CDR2 is SYGVNS in the germline V gene. CDR3 amino acids: CASSRPGQGGRTQYF. DNA for the CDR3: TGTGCCAGCAGTAGACCGGGACAGGGTGGCAGAACCCAGTACTTC.

The rearrangement joins TRBV28 to TRBJ2-3; 9 bases line up with TRBD2. The trim removed 6 bases at V and 5 bases at J, leaving 12 bases unmatched. CDR3 length equals 16 residues. Germline CDR1 is MDHEN and CDR2 is SYDVKM. Here the CDR3 DNA reads TGTGCCAGCAGGTATGGGGCTAGCGGGAAGAGAGATACGCAGTATTTT. Translated, it gives CASRYGASGKRDTQYF.

V usage is TRBV9 and J usage is TRBJ2-1, with D maybe TRBD2 (5 bases). The CDR3 has 16 amino acids. In germline, CDR1 is SGDLS, CDR2 YYNGEE. V lost 4 bases, J lost 7 bases, and 21 bases lay in between. The CDR3 region has the DNA TGTGCCAGCAGCCCAAGAAGCGGTGTCTTAGTTAATGAGCAGTTCTTC. Its translation is CASSPRSGVLVNEQFF.